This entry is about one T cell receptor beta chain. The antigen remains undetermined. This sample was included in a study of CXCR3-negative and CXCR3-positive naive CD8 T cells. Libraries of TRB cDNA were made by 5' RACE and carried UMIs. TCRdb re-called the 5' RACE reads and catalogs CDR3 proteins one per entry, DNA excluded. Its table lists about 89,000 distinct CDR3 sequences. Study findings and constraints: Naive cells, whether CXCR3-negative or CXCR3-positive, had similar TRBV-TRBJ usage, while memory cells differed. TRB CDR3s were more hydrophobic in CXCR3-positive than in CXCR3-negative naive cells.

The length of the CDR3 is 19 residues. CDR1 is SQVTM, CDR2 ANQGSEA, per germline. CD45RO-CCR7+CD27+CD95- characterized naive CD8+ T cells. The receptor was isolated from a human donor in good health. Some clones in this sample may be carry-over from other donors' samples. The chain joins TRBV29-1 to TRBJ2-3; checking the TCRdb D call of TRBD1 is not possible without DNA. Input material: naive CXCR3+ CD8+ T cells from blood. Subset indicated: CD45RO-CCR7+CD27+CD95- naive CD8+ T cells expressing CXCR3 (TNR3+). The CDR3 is CSGQPYRTNPGQVTDTQYF.